These 27 T cell receptor beta chains were all obtained from the same sample, sequenced in a study of blood T cell repertoires in COVID-19. Using immunoSEQ multiplex PCR, the repertoire was profiled, and TCRdb retains in-frame clones only, with some absent. The sample consists of approximately 15,000 clones, 83% of them appearing once. What was sequenced was peripheral blood. The receptors were gathered from a man aged 40-50 years with active or convalescent COVID-19.

On this clone itself: One end of the junction fails to match germline, which may point to a read error. The chain joins TRBV11-2 to TRBJ2-3; 9 nucleotides match TRBD2. This CDR3 is built from 13 residues. Germline CDR1 and CDR2: SGHAT and FQNNGV. CDR3 DNA sequence: TGTGCCAGCAGTTTAGCGGGAGTGGGTACGCAGTATTTT. Its translation: CASSLAGVGTQYF. The whole variable domain, filled in from reference TRBV11-2 and TRBJ2-3, reads EAGVAQSPRYKIIEKRQSVAFWCNPISGHATLYWYQQILGQGPKLLIQFQNNGVVDDSQLPKDRFSAERLKGVDSTLKIQPAKLEDSAVYLCASSLAGVGTQYFGPGTRLTVL.

The gene calls are TRBV7-3 and TRBJ2-6, with TRBD1 identical over 7 bases. The CDR3 is made up of 15 amino acids. J lost 2 bases, V lost 2 bases, and 0 bases had no gene match. Germline-derived CDR1 and CDR2 are SGHTA and FQGTGA. The CDR3 sequence: CASSLGTAGANVLTF. CDR3 DNA: TGTGCCAGCAGCTTAGGGACAGCTGGGGCCAACGTCCTGACTTTC.

The V gene is TRBV7-9, the J gene TRBJ2-3; 7 positions agree with TRBD2. V lost 0 bases to trimming and J lost 2 bases; unmatched junction nucleotides: 2. The CDR3 runs to 15 residues. CDR1 and CDR2 (germline): SEHNR, FQNEAQ (reference sequence). The CDR3 DNA is TGTGCCAGCAGCTTAGCGGGGGGGGTCACAGATACGCAGTATTTT. Residues: CASSLAGGVTDTQYF.

The chain links TRBV6-5 to TRBJ2-5, with 7 positions matching TRBD1. CDR1 is MNHEY, CDR2 SVGAGI, per germline. V gave up 6 bases and J gave up 3 bases; unmatched junction bases: 7. CDR3 length: 14 residues. In nucleotides, the CDR3 is TGTGCCAGCAGAACAACAGGGGTCAAAGAGACCCAGTACTTC. The encoded protein is CASRTTGVKETQYF.

This clone was detected a few times. The chain is built from TRBV19 and TRBJ1-5, with D unclear. Germline CDR1 and CDR2: LNHDA and SQIVND (reference sequence). The CDR3 extends over 12 amino acids. Trimming shortened V by 6 bases and J by 9 bases, and 12 bases separated the two germline ends. CDR3 in amino acids: CASRDTLRPQHF. In DNA form, the CDR3 reads TGTGCCAGTAGAGACACCCTCAGGCCCCAGCATTTT. Together with reference TRBV19 and TRBJ1-5, the CDR3 gives the full variable domain: DGGITQSPKYLFRKEGQNVTLSCEQNLNHDAMYWYRQDPGQGLRLIYYSQIVNDFQKGDIAEGYSVSREKKESFPLTVTSAQKNPTAFYLCASRDTLRPQHFGDGTRLSIL.

The V and J genes are TRBV19 and TRBJ1-6; 12 nucleotides match TRBD1. CDR1 is LNHDA, CDR2 SQIVND, per germline (reference sequence). The junction had 7 bases not matched to a gene; V was cut back by 5 bases and J by 8 bases. This CDR3 contains 16 residues. CDR3 sequence (DNA): TGTGCCAGTAGTTGGGGACAGGGGGCCGGCGATTCACCCCTCCACTTT. This encodes CASSWGQGAGDSPLHF.

This clone came up once. CDR3 amino acids: CASSQETTNTEAFF. CDR3 DNA sequence: TGCGCCAGCAGCCAAGAGACAACGAACACTGAAGCTTTCTTT. The chain combines TRBV4-1 with TRBJ1-1; unclear D gene. CDR1 and CDR2 from the germline V gene are MGHRA and YSYEKL. Trimming shortened V by 0 bases and J by 1 base, and 6 bases separated the two germline ends. This CDR3 is 14 amino acids long.

The CDR3, as DNA: TGTGCCAGCAGCGCCAGGGGAGCCTACGAGCAGTACTTC. Protein: CASSARGAYEQYF. The chain is built from TRBV7-9 and TRBJ2-7, with D possibly matching TRBD1 (6 bases). The CDR3 loop spans 13 amino acids. The germline V gene encodes CDR1 SEHNR and CDR2 FQNEAQ (reference sequence). Deletions cut 5 bases from V and 2 bases from J, with 10 bases between.

This chain uses TRBV19 with TRBJ2-1; D may be TRBD2 (5 bases). The length of the CDR3 is 12 residues. V lost 2 bases to trimming and J lost 9 bases, with 8 bases between them. Germline-derived CDR1 and CDR2 are LNHDA and SQIVND (reference sequence). The CDR3 sequence is CASSILAGEQFF. CDR3 coding DNA: TGTGCCAGTAGTATACTAGCCGGTGAGCAGTTCTTC. The full variable domain, with the rest looked up from reference TRBV19 and TRBJ2-1, is DGGITQSPKYLFRKEGQNVTLSCEQNLNHDAMYWYRQDPGQGLRLIYYSQIVNDFQKGDIAEGYSVSREKKESFPLTVTSAQKNPTAFYLCASSILAGEQFFGPGTRLTVL.

This clone was observed a handful of times. The rearrangement links TRBV6-4 to TRBJ1-4; D not certain. V lost 5 bases, J lost 8 bases, and 15 bases lay in between. Germline loops: CDR1 MRHNA, CDR2 SNTAGT. The CDR3 has 14 residues. The chain's CDR3 is CASSYSQVGEKLFF. The CDR3 region has the DNA TGTGCCAGCAGTTATTCCCAGGTAGGCGAAAAACTGTTTTTT.

The rearrangement links TRBV15 to TRBJ1-1, with TRBD1 matching over 8 bases. This CDR3 spans 17 amino acids. Germline CDR1 reads LNHNV; CDR2 reads YYDKDF (reference sequence). The J segment lost 2 bases and the V segment lost 0 bases, leaving 8 bases of the junction unmatched. CDR3 sequence: CATSRDGYGQGNTEAFF. DNA of the CDR3: TGTGCCACCAGCAGAGATGGTTACGGACAGGGCAACACTGAAGCTTTCTTT.

The genes are TRBV7-8 and TRBJ2-1; D may be TRBD2 (6 bases). Germline V CDR1 and CDR2: SGHVS, FQNEAQ. The CDR3 sequence is 14 residues long. The germline V and J ends were trimmed by 5 bases and 10 bases, with 18 bases remaining between them. CDR3 DNA: TGTGCCAGCAGCCGGGGACTGCCTTTGGGAGAGCAGTTCTTC. Its translation: CASSRGLPLGEQFF.

The chain links TRBV19 to TRBJ2-1; 11 bases match TRBD2. Germline CDR1 LNHDA, CDR2 SQIVND (reference sequence). Trimming took 6 bases from V and 0 from J; bases not matched to a gene: 10. The CDR3 runs 18 residues. CDR3 nucleotides: TGTGCCAGTAGCCGACGTACTAGCGGGGGACACTCCTACAATGAGCAGTTCTTC. Protein sequence: CASSRRTSGGHSYNEQFF.

The CDR3 region is CASSPRTSVADTQYF. Here the CDR3 DNA reads TGCGCCAGCAGCCCTCGGACTAGCGTTGCAGATACGCAGTATTTT. The chain links TRBV5-1 to TRBJ2-3, with TRBD2 matching over 9 bases. CDR1 and CDR2 from the germline V gene are SGHRS and YFSETQ. V shed 4 bases, J shed 4 bases, and the junction held 7 bases outside the gene matches. The CDR3 is 15 amino acids.

V gene TRBV7-8 combines with J gene TRBJ2-3; D is possibly TRBD1 (5 bases). This CDR3 spans 16 amino acids. Per the germline V gene, CDR1 is SGHVS and CDR2 is FQNEAQ. V lost 1 base, J lost 4 bases, and 15 bases lay in between. The CDR3 DNA sequence: TGTGCCAGCAGCTTAGGTGGGGCAGGGTATGCAGATACGCAGTATTTT. Translating it yields CASSLGGAGYADTQYF. Looking up the rest from reference TRBV7-8 and TRBJ2-3 gives the full variable domain: GAGVSQSPRYKVAKRGQDVALRCDPISGHVSLFWYQQALGQGPEFLTYFQNEAQLDKSGLPSDRFFAERPEGSVSTLKIQRTQQEDSAVYLCASSLGGAGYADTQYFGPGTRLTVL.

This clone was detected only a few times. The genes are TRBV16 and TRBJ1-5, with D unclear. The CDR3 covers 13 residues. CDR1 is KGHSY and CDR2 is FQNENV in the germline V gene. V lost 4 bases, J lost 6 bases, and 10 bases lay in between. The CDR3 reads CASSLEGGQPQHF. The CDR3 region has the DNA TGTGCCAGCAGCCTGGAGGGAGGTCAGCCCCAGCATTTT. The variable domain in full, with the rest retrieved from reference TRBV16 and TRBJ1-5, is GEEVAQTPKHLVRGEGQKAKLYCAPIKGHSYVFWYQQVLKNEFKFLISFQNENVFDETGMPKERFSAKCLPNSPCSLEIQATKLEDSAVYFCASSLEGGQPQHFGDGTRLSIL.

J is TRBJ1-5 and V is TRBV7-9; a possible D gene is TRBD1 (6 bases). The germline V and J ends were trimmed by 4 bases and 11 bases, with 15 bases remaining between them. The CDR3 covers 13 residues. Germline CDR1 is SEHNR and CDR2 is FQNEAQ (reference sequence). The CDR3 nucleotides read TGTGCCAGCAGCTCGGGGGGACAAGGGACCCAGCATTTT. The encoded protein is CASSSGGQGTQHF.

Only a few counts were recorded for this clone. The V and J genes are TRBV29-1 and TRBJ1-2; tentative D call: TRBD1 (5 bases). Germline V CDR1 and CDR2: SQVTM, ANQGSEA. Trimming cost V 4 bases and J 5 bases, with 5 bases left between them. This CDR3 comprises 10 residues. CDR3 residues: CSVAGYGYTF. CDR3 DNA sequence: TGCAGCGTTGCAGGGTATGGCTACACCTTC.

The count of this clone is one. The chain employs TRBV2 and TRBJ2-3, with 7 bases aligning to TRBD1. The CDR3 extends over 14 amino acids. The germline V gene has CDR1 SNHLY and CDR2 FYNNEI. Germline trimming cut 6 bases from V and 0 bases from J; bases unmatched to any gene: 3. The CDR3 sequence is CASRRTGSTDTQYF. DNA for the CDR3: TGTGCCAGCAGAAGGACAGGCAGCACAGATACGCAGTATTTT.

The chain combines TRBV6-6 with TRBJ2-7; D possibly corresponds to TRBD1 (6 bases). The V and J ends lost 6 bases and 4 bases respectively, with 16 bases between them. Germline loops: CDR1 MNHNY, CDR2 SVGAGI (reference sequence). The CDR3 runs to 14 residues. DNA for the CDR3: TGTGCCAGCAGCGCCGGGACACGGGATTACGAGCAGTACTTC. Its translation: CASSAGTRDYEQYF.

The chain combines TRBV27 with TRBJ2-1, with D perhaps TRBD1 (6 bases). There are 13 residues in the CDR3. The V gene lost 2 bases and the J gene lost 9 bases, with 11 bases spanning the gap. CDR1 and CDR2 (germline): MNHEY, SMNVEV (reference sequence). CDR3 protein: CASSLRQAGEQFF. The CDR3 region has the DNA TGTGCCAGCAGTTTACGACAGGCAGGTGAGCAGTTCTTC.

This clone was observed a handful of times. The rearrangement links TRBV9 to TRBJ2-3; perhaps TRBD1 as D (5 bases). This CDR3 spans 15 amino acids. Germline-derived CDR1 and CDR2 are SGDLS and YYNGEE. Between the trimmed V and J ends, which lost 0 bases and 3 bases, there was a span of 11 bases. CDR3 region: CASSVVWQGTDTQYF. CDR3 nucleotides: TGTGCCAGCAGCGTAGTTTGGCAGGGTACAGATACGCAGTATTTT.

The rearrangement links TRBV9 to TRBJ1-5; the match to TRBD1 covers 8 bases. V was pared by 0 bases and J by 2 bases, with 1 base of the junction left unmatched. Germline V lookup: CDR1 SGDLS, CDR2 YYNGEE. The CDR3 spans 15 residues. CDR3: CASSVGGQGNQPQHF. The DNA of the CDR3 is TGTGCCAGCAGCGTAGGGGGACAGGGCAATCAGCCCCAGCATTTT.

The rearrangement uses TRBV2 and TRBJ2-4; D unclear. V was cut by 4 bases and J by 3 bases, with 4 bases left in between. The CDR3 has 12 amino acids. Germline CDR1 SNHLY, CDR2 FYNNEI. The CDR3 is CASSGSKNIQYF. CDR3 DNA: TGTGCCAGCAGTGGCAGCAAAAACATTCAGTACTTC. The variable domain in full, with the rest retrieved from reference TRBV2 and TRBJ2-4, is EPEVTQTPSHQVTQMGQEVILRCVPISNHLYFYWYRQILGQKVEFLVSFYNNEISEKSEIFDDQFSVERPDGSNFTLKIRSTKLEDSAMYFCASSGSKNIQYFGAGTRLSVL.

The V and J genes are TRBV7-2 and TRBJ1-5, with 7 positions matching TRBD1. The V segment lost 5 bases and the J segment 1 base; nucleotides outside the gene matches: 8. CDR1 is SGHTA and CDR2 is FQGNSA in the germline V gene. The length of the CDR3 is 16 residues. Here the CDR3 DNA reads TGTGCCAGCAGCCCCCGACAGGGTTTGAGCAATCAGCCCCAGCATTTT. Encoded protein: CASSPRQGLSNQPQHF.

This clone was seen only once. CDR3 sequence (DNA): TGTGCCAGCAGCCAAAATATAGGGGTTGGCTACGAGCAGTACTTC. Protein sequence: CASSQNIGVGYEQYF. The chain joins TRBV3-1 (or the pseudogene TRBV3-2) to TRBJ2-7; a weak D match, TRBD1 (5 bases). Trimming pared 2 bases from V and 3 bases from J, leaving 14 bases between. This CDR3 has 15 residues. Germline loops: CDR1 LGHDT, CDR2 YNNKEL (reference sequence).

The rearrangement joins TRBV5-1 to TRBJ1-1; D gene ambiguous. The CDR3 totals 17 residues. Germline loops: CDR1 SGHRS, CDR2 YFSETQ. The germline V and J ends were trimmed by 0 bases and 0 bases, with 15 bases remaining between them. The CDR3: CASSLGLQQRLNTEAFF. In nucleotides, the CDR3 is TGCGCCAGCAGCTTGGGCTTGCAGCAGAGGCTGAACACTGAAGCTTTCTTT.